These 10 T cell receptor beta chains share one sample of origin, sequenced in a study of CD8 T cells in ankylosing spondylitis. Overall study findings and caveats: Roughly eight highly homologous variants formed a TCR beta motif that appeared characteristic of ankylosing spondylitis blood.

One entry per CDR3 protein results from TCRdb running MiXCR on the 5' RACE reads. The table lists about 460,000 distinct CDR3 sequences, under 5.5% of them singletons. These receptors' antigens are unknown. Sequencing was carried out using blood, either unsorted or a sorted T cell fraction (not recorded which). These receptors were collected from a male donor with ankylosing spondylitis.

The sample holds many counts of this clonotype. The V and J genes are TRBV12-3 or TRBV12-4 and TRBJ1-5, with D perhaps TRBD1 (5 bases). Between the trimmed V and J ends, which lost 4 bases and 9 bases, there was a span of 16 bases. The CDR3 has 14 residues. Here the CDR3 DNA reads TGTGCCAGCAGTTCATGGGAGGGCGGGGGGCCCCAGCATTTT. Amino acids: CASSSWEGGGPQHF.

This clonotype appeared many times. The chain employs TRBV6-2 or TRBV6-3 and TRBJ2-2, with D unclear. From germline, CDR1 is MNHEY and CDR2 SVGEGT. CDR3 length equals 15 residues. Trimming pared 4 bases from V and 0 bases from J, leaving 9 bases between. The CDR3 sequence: CASSFRRANTGELFF. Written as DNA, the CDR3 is TGTGCCAGCAGTTTCCGACGGGCGAACACCGGGGAGCTGTTTTTT.

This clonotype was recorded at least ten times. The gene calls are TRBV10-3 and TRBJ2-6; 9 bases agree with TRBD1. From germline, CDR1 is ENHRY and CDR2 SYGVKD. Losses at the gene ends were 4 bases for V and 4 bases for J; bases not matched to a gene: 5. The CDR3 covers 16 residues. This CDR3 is CAISVGTGSGANVLTF. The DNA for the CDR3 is TGTGCCATCAGTGTGGGGACAGGGTCCGGGGCCAACGTCCTGACTTTC.

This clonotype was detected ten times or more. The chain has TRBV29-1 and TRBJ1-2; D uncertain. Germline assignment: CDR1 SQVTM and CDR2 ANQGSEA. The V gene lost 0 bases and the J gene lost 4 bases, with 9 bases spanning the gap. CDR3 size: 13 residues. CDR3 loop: CSVEEASGYGYTF. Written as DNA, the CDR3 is TGCAGCGTTGAAGAGGCGTCGGGCTATGGCTACACCTTC.

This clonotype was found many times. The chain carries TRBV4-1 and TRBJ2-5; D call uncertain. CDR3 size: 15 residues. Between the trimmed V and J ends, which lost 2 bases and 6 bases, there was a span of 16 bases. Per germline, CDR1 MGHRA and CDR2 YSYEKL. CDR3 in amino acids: CASSQTSAPRQTQYF. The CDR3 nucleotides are TGCGCCAGCAGCCAAACGAGTGCCCCGAGGCAGACCCAGTACTTC.

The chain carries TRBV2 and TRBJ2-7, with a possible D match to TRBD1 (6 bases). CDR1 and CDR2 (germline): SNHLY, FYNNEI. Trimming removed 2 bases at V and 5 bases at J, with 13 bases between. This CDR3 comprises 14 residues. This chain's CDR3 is CASSEQGWTDEQYF. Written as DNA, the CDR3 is TGTGCCAGCAGTGAACAGGGATGGACAGACGAGCAGTACTTC.

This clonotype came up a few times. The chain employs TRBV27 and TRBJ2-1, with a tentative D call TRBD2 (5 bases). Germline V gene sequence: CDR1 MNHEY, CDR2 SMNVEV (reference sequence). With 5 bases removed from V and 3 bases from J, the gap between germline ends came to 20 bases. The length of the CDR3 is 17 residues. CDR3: CASSTVEGSVYYNEQFF. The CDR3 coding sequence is TGTGCCAGCAGTACAGTAGAGGGATCGGTGTACTACAATGAGCAGTTCTTC.

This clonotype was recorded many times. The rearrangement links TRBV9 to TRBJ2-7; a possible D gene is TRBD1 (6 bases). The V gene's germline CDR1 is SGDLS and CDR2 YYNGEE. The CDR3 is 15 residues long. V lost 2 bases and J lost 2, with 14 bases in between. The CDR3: CASSVQAGDPYEQYF. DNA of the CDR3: TGTGCCAGCAGCGTTCAGGCAGGGGACCCCTACGAGCAGTACTTC.

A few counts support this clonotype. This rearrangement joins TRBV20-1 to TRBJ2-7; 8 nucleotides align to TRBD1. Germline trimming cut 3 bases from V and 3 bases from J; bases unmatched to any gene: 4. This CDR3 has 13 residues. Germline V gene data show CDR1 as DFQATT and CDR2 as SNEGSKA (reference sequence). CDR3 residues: CSASPGGRYEQYF. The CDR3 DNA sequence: TGCAGTGCTAGTCCAGGGGGCCGCTACGAGCAGTACTTC.

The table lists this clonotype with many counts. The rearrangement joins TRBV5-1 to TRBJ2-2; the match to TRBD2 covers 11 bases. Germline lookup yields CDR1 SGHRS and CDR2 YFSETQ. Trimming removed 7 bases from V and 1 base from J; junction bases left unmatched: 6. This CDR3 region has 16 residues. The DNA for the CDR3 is TGCGCCAGCGTGCCTCTAGCGGGAGGGAACACCGGGGAGCTGTTTTTT. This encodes CASVPLAGGNTGELFF.